This note documents a single TCR beta chain sequence. Its target is not known. Profiling relied on immunoSEQ multiplex PCR, and the TCRdb table lists in-frame clones only, not all of them. The profile shows 70,000 or so clones, around nine tenths of them singletons. Germline CDR1 reads SNHLY; CDR2 reads FYNNEI. CDR3 length: 13 residues. Trimming took 8 bases from V and 8 from J, leaving 16 bases between them. This sample is drawn from a study of OX40 agonist ivuxolimab in advanced cancers. Study outcomes and limitations: Averaged across samples, CD8+ T cells carried more expanded clones than CD4+ did. Among some nonresponders, normalized T-cell clonal expansion was also low.

This receptor was identified in an adult with an advanced solid tumor such as melanoma, head and neck, liver or kidney cancer. The sequences come from CD4+ or CD8+ T cells sorted from blood, collected in a trial of the OX40 agonist ivuxolimab. The chain combines TRBV2 with TRBJ2-1, with D maybe TRBD2 (6 bases). The CDR3 DNA sequence: TGTGCCAGCGTTGATAGCGGTAACGATGAGCAGTTCTTC. Its translation: CASVDSGNDEQFF.